The 30 T cell receptor beta chains given below trace back to one sample, sequenced in a study of Ad26.COV2.S vaccination and SARS-CoV-2 variants. Specified treatment: around 19 received Ad26.COV2.S at low or high dose, single or two shots; about 5 received placebo; per-sample allocation not given. Collection of the samples took place on day 63 after the first injection of vaccine or placebo. TCRdb keeps only in-frame clones here, not all; method: immunoSEQ multiplex PCR. The top ten hold about 12% of the sample, which has more than 350,000 clones, over 75% seen once. The sample here was peripheral blood, taken in a trial of Ad26.COV2.S vaccine versus placebo. These receptors originate from a person aged 18-60 years who received the Ad26.COV2.S COVID-19 vaccine or a placebo.

This sequence joins TRBV7-8 and TRBJ1-1, with D unresolved. Germline CDR1 and CDR2: SGHVS and FQNEAQ. V dropped 4 bases and J dropped 0 bases, with 6 bases sitting between them. CDR3 length: 13 amino acids. As DNA, the CDR3 is TGTGCCAGCAGCTGGGCCATGAACACTGAAGCTTTCTTT. This gives the protein CASSWAMNTEAFF.

As for this clone: The sample carries other DNA sequences with the same CDR3. The chain has TRBV7-9 and TRBJ2-3; D is possibly TRBD1 (6 bases). Germline V gene data show CDR1 as SEHNR and CDR2 as FQNEAQ (reference sequence). Trimming cost V 2 bases and J 3 bases, with 12 bases left between them. This CDR3 spans 15 amino acids. This CDR3 reads CASSLQGIGTDTQYF. The CDR3 bases are TGTGCCAGCAGCTTACAGGGGATTGGTACAGATACGCAGTATTTT.

As concerns this clone: The sample has other DNA sequences that encode this CDR3 too. The chain carries TRBV9 and TRBJ2-3, with a tentative D call TRBD2 (5 bases). In germline, CDR1 is SGDLS, CDR2 YYNGEE. With 0 bases removed from V and 4 bases from J, the gap between germline ends came to 6 bases. The CDR3 extends over 13 amino acids. CDR3 residues: CASSVAGADTQYF. The CDR3 nucleotides read TGTGCCAGCAGCGTAGCCGGGGCAGATACGCAGTATTTT.

The chain uses TRBV10-2 and TRBJ1-2; TRBD1 might be the D (5 bases). The CDR3 contains 16 residues. Germline CDR1 is WSHSY and CDR2 is SAAADI. Trimming cost V 0 bases and J 4 bases, with 15 bases left between them. This chain's CDR3 is CASSESVPAGFYGYTF. The CDR3 DNA sequence: TGCGCCAGCAGTGAGTCGGTACCAGCAGGGTTCTATGGCTACACCTTC.

The rearrangement links TRBV6-6 to TRBJ2-2; D gene uncertain. The germline V gene encodes CDR1 MNHNY and CDR2 SVGAGI (reference sequence). Trimming stripped 0 bases from V and 0 bases from J, with 8 bases between. The CDR3 is 16 residues long. The CDR3 DNA follows: TGTGCCAGCAGTTACTCAGGCGGCACGAACACCGGGGAGCTGTTTTTT. It yields the protein CASSYSGGTNTGELFF.

This rearrangement joins TRBV18 to TRBJ2-1; 11 nucleotides match TRBD1. Germline V lookup: CDR1 KGHSH, CDR2 LQKENI. There are 16 residues in the CDR3. Trimming removed 2 bases from V and 7 bases from J; junction bases left unmatched: 7. The CDR3: CASSPYGQGARNEQFF. The CDR3 nucleotides are TGTGCCAGCTCACCATATGGACAGGGGGCGCGTAATGAGCAGTTCTTC.

This chain's CDR3 is CASSLEPLQETQYF. The CDR3 DNA reads TGTGCCAGCAGCCTCGAGCCGCTTCAAGAGACCCAGTACTTC. J is TRBJ2-5 and V is TRBV7-2; D gene unclear. The CDR3 is made up of 14 amino acids. Germline assignment: CDR1 SGHTA and CDR2 FQGNSA. V shed 5 bases and J shed 2 bases, with 12 bases lying between them.

The J gene is TRBJ1-3, the V gene TRBV5-1; D is ambiguous. CDR3 length equals 12 residues. From germline, CDR1 is SGHRS and CDR2 YFSETQ. V lost 0 bases and J 4 bases, leaving 2 bases between the germline ends. The CDR3 nucleotides read TGCGCCAGCAGCTTGGACGGAAACACCATATATTTT. This encodes CASSLDGNTIYF. Full variable domain (rest looked up from reference TRBV5-1 and TRBJ1-3): KAGVTQTPRYLIKTRGQQVTLSCSPISGHRSVSWYQQTPGQGLQFLFEYFSETQRNKGNFPGRFSGRQFSNSRSEMNVSTLELGDSALYLCASSLDGNTIYFGEGSWLTVV.

This clone was counted a single time. This sequence joins TRBV6-5 and TRBJ2-7; 9 nucleotides agree with TRBD1. The length of the CDR3 is 15 residues. V trimming: 6 bases; J trimming: 2 bases; junction bases outside the gene matches: 8. Germline V CDR1 and CDR2: MNHEY, SVGAGI. The CDR3 coding sequence is TGTGCCAGCAGCTCTGGGACAGGGCCCCCCTACGAGCAGTACTTC. Protein product: CASSSGTGPPYEQYF.

This clone was counted a few times. V usage is TRBV7-2 and J usage is TRBJ1-2; D remains unclear. The germline V gene encodes CDR1 SGHTA and CDR2 FQGNSA. The CDR3 has 15 residues. V lost 1 base, J lost 2 bases, and 11 bases lay in between. CDR3 nucleotide sequence: TGTGCCAGCAGCTTAGTAGAGGTTGGGAACTATGGCTACACCTTC. It translates to CASSLVEVGNYGYTF.

This chain links TRBV10-3 with TRBJ1-5; a possible D gene is TRBD1 (5 bases). The CDR3 totals 15 residues. Looked up from germline, CDR1 is ENHRY and CDR2 is SYGVKD. With 0 bases removed from V and 4 bases from J, the gap between germline ends came to 10 bases. In DNA form, the CDR3 reads TGTGCCATCAGTGAGTCTAGGAACAGGAATCAGCCCCAGCATTTT. It translates to CAISESRNRNQPQHF.

This chain joins TRBV5-1 and TRBJ2-3; 7 nucleotides agree with TRBD2. Germline V gene lookup returns CDR1 SGHRS and CDR2 YFSETQ. The V and J ends lost 0 bases and 0 bases, in that order; junction bases with no gene match: 10. CDR3 length: 18 amino acids. CDR3 sequence reads: CASSLVPGGHLSTDTQYF. The CDR3 DNA reads TGCGCCAGCAGCTTGGTGCCGGGAGGCCACCTAAGCACAGATACGCAGTATTTT.

The table lists this clone with a few counts. V and J are TRBV27 and TRBJ1-3; D unresolved. CDR1 is MNHEY, CDR2 SMNVEV, per germline (reference sequence). CDR3 size: 14 residues. Trimming took off 6 bases at V and 0 bases at J, with 9 bases between the two ends. The CDR3 loop is CASSPVRSGNTIYF. The CDR3 coding sequence is TGTGCCAGCAGCCCCGTCCGCTCTGGAAACACCATATATTTT.

The CDR3 DNA is TGTGCCAGCAGTTTGGAAGGGGGCTGGGACACTGAAGCTTTCTTT. This gives the protein CASSLEGGWDTEAFF. This chain joins TRBV28 and TRBJ1-1, with 7 bases matching TRBD1. This CDR3 has 15 residues. The V segment lost 3 bases and the J segment 3 bases; nucleotides outside the gene matches: 7. Germline-derived CDR1 and CDR2 are MDHEN and SYDVKM.

V usage is TRBV7-3 and J usage is TRBJ2-1, with 11 bases identical to TRBD2. Germline loops: CDR1 SGHTA, CDR2 FQGTGA. V lost 5 bases to trimming and J lost 2 bases; unmatched junction nucleotides: 2. The CDR3 is 15 residues long. The CDR3 protein is CASSPSGGTYNEQFF. CDR3 sequence (DNA): TGTGCCAGCAGCCCTAGCGGGGGGACCTACAATGAGCAGTTCTTC.

The chain is built from TRBV10-2 and TRBJ2-3; TRBD2 agrees at 9 bases. Germline CDR1 and CDR2: WSHSY and SAAADI. This CDR3 is built from 14 residues. V lost 6 bases, J lost 5 bases, and 6 bases stayed unmatched. The CDR3 region has the DNA TGCGCCAGCAGGGAGGCGGGAGGGGTAGATACGCAGTATTTT. Translating gives CASREAGGVDTQYF.

This chain joins TRBV14 and TRBJ2-7; D not resolved. Germline CDR1 is SGHDN and CDR2 is FVKESK. Trimming took 0 bases from V and 1 from J, leaving 10 bases between them. CDR3 length equals 15 residues. The CDR3 bases are TGTGCCAGCAGCCAAGATCCGGCAGGATCCTACGAGCAGTACTTC. Translated: CASSQDPAGSYEQYF. The full variable domain, with the rest looked up from reference TRBV14 and TRBJ2-7, is EAGVTQFPSHSVIEKGQTVTLRCDPISGHDNLYWYRRVMGKEIKFLLHFVKESKQDESGMPNNRFLAERTGGTYSTLKVQPAELEDSGVYFCASSQDPAGSYEQYFGPGTRLTVT.

This clone was observed once. The V call is TRBV5-6, the J call TRBJ2-7; TRBD1 agrees at 11 bases. Germline trimming cut 3 bases from V and 0 bases from J; bases unmatched to any gene: 5. The germline V gene has CDR1 SGHDT and CDR2 YYEEEE. CDR3 length equals 16 residues. CDR3 region: CASSWAGTGGSYEQYF. The CDR3 DNA follows: TGTGCCAGCAGCTGGGCCGGGACAGGGGGCTCCTACGAGCAGTACTTC.

The V call is TRBV3-1 (or the pseudogene TRBV3-2), the J call TRBJ2-7; 8 nucleotides align to TRBD2. Trimming at V came to 5 bases and at J to 2 bases, leaving 11 bases not matched to a gene. CDR1 is LGHDT and CDR2 is YNNKEL in the germline V gene (reference sequence). The CDR3 has 16 amino acids. The CDR3 coding sequence is TGTGCCAGCAGCTATTCGGCTAGCGGGCCCCCCTACGAGCAGTACTTC. It codes for CASSYSASGPPYEQYF.

For the CDR3, the DNA is TGTGCCAGCATGGACGACTACAATGAGCAGTTCTTC. Protein product: CASMDDYNEQFF. V gene TRBV12-3 or TRBV12-4 combines with J gene TRBJ2-1; D gene uncertain. This CDR3 contains 12 residues. The germline V and J ends were trimmed by 7 bases and 3 bases, with 7 bases remaining between them.

The V and J genes are TRBV7-9 and TRBJ2-5; possibly TRBD2 for D (5 bases). CDR1 is SEHNR and CDR2 is FQNEAQ in the germline V gene (reference sequence). V was clipped by 3 bases and J by 4 bases, with 12 bases between them. CDR3 length: 14 amino acids. The CDR3 DNA is TGTGCCAGCAGCTTTCGGGAAGGGAGAGAGACCCAGTACTTC. Protein: CASSFREGRETQYF.

This chain uses TRBV21-1 with TRBJ1-3. TRBV21-1 is a pseudogene segment. This CDR3 region has 14 residues. The CDR3, as DNA: TGTGCCAGCAGCAAAGCTTCAGGGAGGATCACCATATATTTT. It translates to CASSKASGRITIYF.

The rearrangement links TRBV3-1 (or the pseudogene TRBV3-2) to TRBJ2-2; 9 nucleotides match TRBD2. V was pared by 0 bases and J by 5 bases, with 7 bases of the junction left unmatched. Germline assignment: CDR1 LGHDT and CDR2 YNNKEL (reference sequence). This CDR3 spans 17 amino acids. CDR3 nucleotides: TGTGCCAGCAGCCAAGAGTTAATAGCGGGAGAGACCGGGGAGCTGTTTTTT. This translates into CASSQELIAGETGELFF.

This clone has just one count. This chain uses TRBV10-3 with TRBJ2-6; D uncertain. This CDR3 has 19 amino acids. Trimming stripped 4 bases from V and 0 bases from J, with 19 bases between. CDR1 and CDR2 (germline): ENHRY, SYGVKD. CDR3 in amino acids: CAISVPLQKPDSGANVLTF. The CDR3 nucleotides read TGTGCCATCAGTGTTCCGCTCCAGAAGCCTGACTCTGGGGCCAACGTCCTGACTTTC.

This rearrangement joins TRBV11-2 to TRBJ2-7, with a weak D call TRBD2 (6 bases). The CDR3 covers 14 residues. Trimming stripped 5 bases from V and 6 bases from J, with 17 bases between. CDR1 and CDR2 (germline): SGHAT, FQNNGV. Here the CDR3 DNA reads TGTGCCAGCAGCCCCGGGACTTTCTGGGCCGAGCAGTACTTC. Translation: CASSPGTFWAEQYF.

This chain uses TRBV3-1 (or the pseudogene TRBV3-2) with TRBJ1-2; D not resolved. Germline lookup yields CDR1 LGHDT and CDR2 YNNKEL (reference sequence). The CDR3 has 13 amino acids. V lost 1 base to trimming and J lost 8 bases, with 11 bases between them. The CDR3 protein is CASSQGRDRGYTF. As DNA, the CDR3 is TGTGCCAGCAGCCAAGGAAGGGATCGGGGCTACACCTTC.

The CDR3 sequence is CASSYGTEYEQYF. CDR3 bases: TGTGCCAGCAGTTACGGGACAGAGTACGAGCAGTACTTC. The chain carries TRBV6-6 and TRBJ2-7; 7 bases line up with TRBD1. Looked up from germline, CDR1 is MNHNY and CDR2 is SVGAGI (reference sequence). This CDR3 is 13 amino acids long. The V and J ends lost 2 bases and 4 bases, in that order; junction bases with no gene match: 2.

V is TRBV7-2 and J is TRBJ1-2; TRBD1 agrees at 9 bases. The germline CDR1 and CDR2 sequences are SGHTA and FQGNSA. V gave up 1 base and J gave up 2 bases; unmatched junction bases: 2. The CDR3 loop spans 15 amino acids. The CDR3 nucleotides are TGTGCCAGCAGCTTAGTGACAGGGGGAAACTATGGCTACACCTTC. Protein: CASSLVTGGNYGYTF.

The chain has TRBV6-2 or TRBV6-3 and TRBJ2-7; 9 bases are a match to TRBD2. The V and J ends lost 6 bases and 2 bases, in that order; junction bases with no gene match: 14. The germline V gene encodes CDR1 MNHEY and CDR2 SVGEGT. The CDR3 sequence is 17 residues long. The CDR3 DNA reads as TGTGCCAGCAGCCCTAGCGGGAAAGTCACGCTGACCTACGAGCAGTACTTC. Protein product: CASSPSGKVTLTYEQYF.

The chain couples TRBV18 to TRBJ2-1; D perhaps matches TRBD2 (5 bases). V lost 6 bases to trimming and J lost 1 base, with 19 bases between them. There are 17 residues in the CDR3. Per germline, CDR1 KGHSH and CDR2 LQKENI. CDR3 protein: CASSLAPSGESYNEQFF. The CDR3, as DNA: TGTGCCAGCTCCCTAGCTCCCTCCGGGGAATCCTACAATGAGCAGTTCTTC.